This is a list of T cell receptor beta chains from one sample in a study of cytomegalovirus exposure and HLA in healthy donors. Only in-frame clones appear in the TCRdb table, and some are missing; sequencing was by immunoSEQ multiplex PCR. The sample records 150,000 to 200,000 clones, around 84% being singletons. The source material was PBMCs. The receptor set was obtained from a middle-aged man in good health and CMV-seropositive. The CDR3 runs from the conserved cysteine through the conserved F or W. The D gene is left open where the match is weak. Size is omitted from some rows. Given values are once, few, many or a class for expanded clones.

TRBV18	TRBD2	TRBJ2-7	.	TGTGCCAGCTCACCACTGGGACTAGCGGAATCCTACGAGCAGTACTTC	CASSPLGLAESYEQYF
TRBV11-2	.	TRBJ2-7	.	TGTGCCAGCAGCTTCGAAGCGTACGAGCAGTACTTC	CASSFEAYEQYF
TRBV7-9	.	TRBJ2-1	.	TGTGCCAGCAGCTTACCCCCGGGAAGCTACAATGAGCAGTTCTTC	CASSLPPGSYNEQFF
TRBV6-5	.	TRBJ2-7	.	TGTGCCAGCAGGCAGGGGACCCCTGGTGAGCAGTACTTC	CASRQGTPGEQYF
TRBV29-1	.	TRBJ2-2	few	TGCAGCGCCCTTTGGGGGCGTCCCAACACCGGGGAGCTGTTTTTT	CSALWGRPNTGELFF
TRBV11-2	TRBD2	TRBJ2-5	.	TGTGCCAGCAGCTTTGCCGGGACTAGAGCCCAGTACTTC	CASSFAGTRAQYF
TRBV7-9	.	TRBJ2-7	.	TGTGCCAGCAGCTCCACCGGACAGAACTACGAGCAGTACTTC	CASSSTGQNYEQYF
TRBV5-6	TRBD1	TRBJ1-2	.	TGTGCCAGCAGCCCGCCCCCGGGACAGCGAATCCTTAACTATGGCTACACCTTC	CASSPPPGQRILNYGYTF
TRBV19	TRBD1	TRBJ1-5	.	TGTGCCAGTACCGGGACAGGGGGGAATCAGCCCCAGCATTTT	CASTGTGGNQPQHF
TRBV18	TRBD2	TRBJ2-1	.	TGTGCCAGCGGGCAGGAGCGGGGTAGTGAGCAGTTCTTC	CASGQERGSEQFF
TRBV9	.	TRBJ1-6	.	TGTGCCAGCAGCGGCGGGGGTAATTCACCCCTCCACTTT	CASSGGGNSPLHF
TRBV4-1	TRBD2	TRBJ2-5	.	TGCGCCAGCAGCCAAGATCCCCTAGCGGGAGGGCCGGAGTCAGAGACCCAGTACTTC	CASSQDPLAGGPESETQYF
TRBV7-8	TRBD1	TRBJ2-2	.	TGTGCCAGCAGCTTAGCCGGGACAGCGGTCACCGGGGAGCTGTTTTTT	CASSLAGTAVTGELFF
TRBV7-9	TRBD1	TRBJ1-6	.	TGTGCCAGCAGCCGCCAGACAGGGGCTTATAATTCACCCCTCCACTTT	CASSRQTGAYNSPLHF
TRBV11-2	.	TRBJ2-2	.	TGTGCCAGCAGCTCACGGGTCTCGAACACCGGGGAGCTGTTTTTT	CASSSRVSNTGELFF
TRBV5-4	.	TRBJ1-2	.	TGTGCCAGCACCGATGTCAGGGGTCAGGCTTCCTATGGCTACACCTTC	CASTDVRGQASYGYTF
TRBV5-4	TRBD2	TRBJ2-7	.	TGTGCCAGCAGCACCCCTAGCGGGAGGGCGTACGAGCAGTACTTC	CASSTPSGRAYEQYF
TRBV4-1	TRBD2	TRBJ2-1	.	TGCGCCAGCAGCCAAGCCCCCACTAGCGGGGGGCCGGGTGAGCAGTTCTTC	CASSQAPTSGGPGEQFF
TRBV19	TRBD2	TRBJ2-7	.	TGTGCCAGTAGTTTTAGCGGGAGTTCCTACGAGCAGTACTTC	CASSFSGSSYEQYF
TRBV2	TRBD1	TRBJ2-7	few	TGTGCCAGCAGACCGGGACAGGGGGAGTACGAGCAGTACTTC	CASRPGQGEYEQYF
TRBV21-1	.	TRBJ2-1	.	TGTGCCAGCACCTCGCGAGGGACAGGGGGCAAGAATGAGCAGTTCTTC	CASTSRGTGGKNEQFF
TRBV4-1	.	TRBJ2-2	.	TGCGCCAGCAGCTCGACTAGGAAACTCAGCACGGCGAACACCGGGGAGCTGTTTTTT	CASSSTRKLSTANTGELFF
TRBV27	TRBD2	TRBJ2-7	.	TGTGCCAGCAGTTTATCCAGCGGGAGACCCTCTTACGAGCAGTACTTC	CASSLSSGRPSYEQYF
TRBV30	TRBD1	TRBJ1-2	.	TGTGCCTGGAGTTCCGGGACAGGGCACTATGGCTACACCTTC	CAWSSGTGHYGYTF
TRBV12-5	TRBD1	TRBJ2-2	once	TGTGCTAGTGGTTTCGGACAGGGGGCGAGGTACACCGGGGAGCTGTTTTTT	CASGFGQGARYTGELFF
TRBV5-6	.	TRBJ1-1	.	TGTGCCAGCAGCCCCGTAGCCAGTTCCGAGGAAGCTTTCTTT	CASSPVASSEEAFF
TRBV2	TRBD1	TRBJ1-5	.	TGTGCCAGCACCCCGGGACAGGGGAGTCAGCCCCAGCATTTT	CASTPGQGSQPQHF
TRBV21-1	.	TRBJ2-1	.	TGTGCCAGCAGCACGTTGGGGGCTAGCGGGACCCATGAGCAGTTCTTC	CASSTLGASGTHEQFF